The 21 T cell receptor beta chains presented below share a single source sample, sequenced in a study of blood T cell repertoires in COVID-19. Generated by immunoSEQ multiplex PCR, the TCRdb table keeps only in-frame clones and is missing some. The sample holds 90,000 to 110,000 clones, 80% to 90% seen once. Input material: peripheral blood. The receptors derive from a human donor in a cohort sampled during active COVID-19.

The chain is built from TRBV7-9 and TRBJ2-1, with TRBD2 matching 9 bases. This CDR3 region has 15 residues. CDR1 SEHNR and CDR2 FQNEAQ come from the germline V gene (reference sequence). Trimming at V came to 2 bases and at J to 7 bases, leaving 6 bases not matched to a gene. DNA of the CDR3: TGTGCCAGCAGCTTAACCGGGACTAGCTTAAATGAGCAGTTCTTC. Protein: CASSLTGTSLNEQFF.

The chain is built from TRBV7-3 and TRBJ2-7, with 10 nucleotides matching TRBD2. CDR3 length: 15 residues. In germline, CDR1 is SGHTA, CDR2 FQGTGA. Germline trimming cut 2 bases from V and 4 bases from J; bases unmatched to any gene: 5. CDR3 nucleotides: TGTGCCAGCAGCTTAGGGCCTAGCGGGAGTTACGAGCAGTACTTC. As protein: CASSLGPSGSYEQYF.

The chain recombines TRBV5-1 with TRBJ2-1; TRBD2 matches at 11 bases. V was pared by 2 bases and J by 2 bases, with 3 bases of the junction left unmatched. CDR1 is SGHRS, CDR2 YFSETQ, per germline. This CDR3 has 16 residues. As DNA, the CDR3 is TGCGCCAGCAGCTTTGAGGGACTAGCGGCCTACAATGAGCAGTTCTTC. Encoded protein: CASSFEGLAAYNEQFF.

The chain employs TRBV19 and TRBJ1-5; the D gene is possibly TRBD1 (6 bases). The CDR3 sequence is 15 residues long. The V and J ends lost 5 bases and 0 bases respectively, with 11 bases between them. Germline assignment: CDR1 LNHDA and CDR2 SQIVND (reference sequence). CDR3 in DNA: TGTGCCAGTAGTCGAGGGGGATATAGCAATCAGCCCCAGCATTTT. As protein: CASSRGGYSNQPQHF.

V gene TRBV28 combines with J gene TRBJ2-3, with 8 bases lining up with TRBD1. The CDR3 totals 15 residues. Germline CDR1 and CDR2: MDHEN and SYDVKM. The V gene end was trimmed by 9 bases and the J gene end by 0 bases; junction bases not matched to a gene: 8. The CDR3 DNA reads TGTGCCAGTCAAACGGGACAGGTGAGCACAGATACGCAGTATTTT. It translates to CASQTGQVSTDTQYF.

In this sample, this clone turned up once. This chain joins TRBV12-3 or TRBV12-4 and TRBJ2-5; perhaps TRBD2 as D (6 bases). The CDR3 consists of 12 residues. Trimming cost V 3 bases and J 6 bases, with 8 bases left between them. CDR3 sequence reads: CASSLEGKTQYF. The CDR3 DNA reads as TGTGCCAGCAGTTTGGAGGGAAAGACCCAGTACTTC.

The J gene is TRBJ2-1, the V gene TRBV7-2, with D tentatively TRBD1 (5 bases). Trimming stripped 1 base from V and 8 bases from J, with 15 bases between. This CDR3 is 15 amino acids long. CDR1 and CDR2 (germline): SGHTA, FQGNSA. CDR3 protein: CASSLGRAGIHEQFF. The CDR3 bases are TGTGCCAGCAGCTTAGGACGGGCAGGGATCCATGAGCAGTTCTTC.

A word on this clone: Other DNA variants within this sample encode the same CDR3. This chain links TRBV2 with TRBJ1-5, with 7 nucleotides matching TRBD1. The CDR3 extends over 13 amino acids. The V and J ends lost 7 bases and 2 bases, in that order; junction bases with no gene match: 2. The V gene's germline CDR1 is SNHLY and CDR2 FYNNEI. The CDR3 spells CASTGGGNQPQHF. The CDR3 DNA reads TGTGCCAGCACAGGGGGAGGCAATCAGCCCCAGCATTTT. The full variable domain, its missing parts supplied by reference TRBV2 and TRBJ1-5, is EPEVTQTPSHQVTQMGQEVILRCVPISNHLYFYWYRQILGQKVEFLVSFYNNEISEKSEIFDDQFSVERPDGSNFTLKIRSTKLEDSAMYFCASTGGGNQPQHFGDGTRLSIL.

The chain has TRBV9 and TRBJ1-2, with 10 bases aligning to TRBD1. Germline V CDR1 and CDR2: SGDLS, YYNGEE. V shed 0 bases, J shed 3 bases, and the junction held 5 bases outside the gene matches. The CDR3 extends over 16 amino acids. The DNA for the CDR3 is TGTGCCAGCAGCGTAGGGACAGGGGGGCTGGACTATGGCTACACCTTC. Its translation is CASSVGTGGLDYGYTF. Full variable domain (rest looked up from reference TRBV9 and TRBJ1-2): DSGVTQTPKHLITATGQRVTLRCSPRSGDLSVYWYQQSLDQGLQFLIQYYNGEERAKGNILERFSAQQFPDLHSELNLSSLELGDSALYFCASSVGTGGLDYGYTFGSGTRLTVV.

This rearrangement joins TRBV5-6 to TRBJ2-3, with D unclear. CDR1 SGHDT and CDR2 YYEEEE come from the germline V gene. Trimming stripped 1 base from V and 2 bases from J, with 8 bases between. CDR3 length: 14 residues. The CDR3 protein is CASSLSVNTDTQYF. The CDR3 DNA sequence: TGTGCCAGCAGCTTGTCGGTGAACACAGATACGCAGTATTTT.

The rearrangement joins TRBV19 to TRBJ1-5; 7 nucleotides match TRBD1. The CDR3 is 13 amino acids. CDR1 LNHDA and CDR2 SQIVND come from the germline V gene (reference sequence). V lost 2 bases and J lost 5; bases outside the gene matches: 0. In DNA, the CDR3 is TGTGCCAGTAGTATACAGGGGGATCAGCCCCAGCATTTT. Amino acids: CASSIQGDQPQHF.

This clone was counted between two and nine times. Other DNA sequences from this sample encode an identical CDR3 as well. The genes are TRBV5-1 and TRBJ2-7; 7 bases fit TRBD1. The CDR3 is 14 residues long. The V gene's germline CDR1 is SGHRS and CDR2 YFSETQ. The ends lost 0 bases at V and 4 bases at J; junction bases unmatched: 4. CDR3 amino acids: CASSLGTGIYEQYF. CDR3 DNA: TGCGCCAGCAGCTTGGGGACAGGAATATACGAGCAGTACTTC.

In DNA form, the CDR3 reads TGTGCCAGCAGCTTCTTTGGACGGAGAGGGCCTTCTCCACCCCTCCACTTT. Protein product: CASSFFGRRGPSPPLHF. The chain links TRBV7-2 to TRBJ1-6; D ambiguous. Trimming shortened V by 3 bases and J by 11 bases, and 23 bases separated the two germline ends. CDR1 SGHTA and CDR2 FQGNSA come from the germline V gene. The CDR3 extends over 17 amino acids.

The rearrangement joins TRBV5-4 to TRBJ2-5; tentatively, D is TRBD2 (7 bases). Trimming left V 4 bases short and J 5 bases short, with 21 bases between. This CDR3 has 16 amino acids. The germline V gene encodes CDR1 SGHNT and CDR2 YYREEE (reference sequence). In DNA form, the CDR3 reads TGTGCCAGCAGCCGGAAACAGGGAGGGCGGTGGGAGACCCAGTACTTC. This sequence encodes CASSRKQGGRWETQYF.

The chain combines TRBV29-1 with TRBJ1-5; 9 bases map to TRBD1. This CDR3 region has 16 residues. From germline, CDR1 is SQVTM and CDR2 ANQGSEA. After removal of 0 bases from V and 1 base from J, the junction contained 4 bases not matched to a gene. The CDR3 loop reads CSVEEGGQGSNQPQHF. The CDR3 DNA follows: TGCAGCGTTGAAGAGGGGGGACAGGGAAGCAATCAGCCCCAGCATTTT. Filled out from reference TRBV29-1 and TRBJ1-5, the complete variable domain reads SAVISQKPSRDICQRGTSLTIQCQVDSQVTMMFWYRQQPGQSLTLIATANQGSEATYESGFVIDKFPISRPNLTFSTLTVSNMSPEDSSIYLCSVEEGGQGSNQPQHFGDGTRLSIL.

The chain employs TRBV18 and TRBJ1-1; D possibly corresponds to TRBD1 (5 bases). Trimming removed 3 bases at V and 4 bases at J, with 9 bases between. This CDR3 is 13 amino acids long. Germline values: CDR1 KGHSH, CDR2 LQKENI. CDR3 amino acids: CASSPGGPTEAFF. CDR3 bases: TGTGCCAGCTCACCCGGGGGTCCCACTGAAGCTTTCTTT.

The chain employs TRBV5-4 and TRBJ2-3; 12 bases agree with TRBD1. The germline CDR1 and CDR2 sequences are SGHNT and YYREEE (reference sequence). This CDR3 region has 12 residues. CDR3: CAGQGATDTQYF. In nucleotides, the CDR3 is TGTGCGGGACAGGGGGCGACAGATACGCAGTATTTT.

The genes are TRBV6-5 and TRBJ1-1, with D unclear. CDR3 length equals 12 residues. Trimming removed 2 bases from V and 6 bases from J, with 7 bases in between. Germline V CDR1 and CDR2: MNHEY, SVGAGI. The CDR3 spells CASSYGGSEAFF. CDR3 DNA: TGTGCCAGCAGTTACGGCGGGTCTGAAGCTTTCTTT.

The V gene is TRBV6-2 or TRBV6-3, the J gene TRBJ2-7; 7 nucleotides line up with TRBD1. The length of the CDR3 is 16 residues. Per germline, CDR1 MNHEY and CDR2 SVGEGT. With V trimmed by 5 bases and J by 2 bases, 12 bases remained unmatched. This chain's CDR3 is CASSQTPGQRPYEQYF. In nucleotides, the CDR3 is TGTGCCAGCAGTCAAACTCCGGGACAGCGTCCCTACGAGCAGTACTTC.

This sequence joins TRBV7-9 and TRBJ1-3; D call uncertain. The germline CDR1 and CDR2 sequences are SEHNR and FQNEAQ (reference sequence). The V and J ends lost 6 bases and 4 bases respectively, with 4 bases between them. The CDR3 is 11 residues long. The DNA of the CDR3 is TGTGCCAGCAGAGCCGGAAACACCATATATTTT. Translation: CASRAGNTIYF.

For the CDR3, the DNA is TGTGCCAGCAGCGCAACGTGGCACCGAGGGGATACGCAGTATTTT. Translated, it gives CASSATWHRGDTQYF. This rearrangement joins TRBV5-6 to TRBJ2-3; D is possibly TRBD2 (5 bases). Germline CDR1 reads SGHDT; CDR2 reads YYEEEE. V was clipped by 4 bases and J by 6 bases, with 18 bases between them. The CDR3 totals 15 residues. Drawing the rest from reference TRBV5-6 and TRBJ2-3, the complete variable domain is DAGVTQSPTHLIKTRGQQVTLRCSPKSGHDTVSWYQQALGQGPQFIFQYYEEEERQRGNFPDRFSGHQFPNYSSELNVNALLLGDSALYLCASSATWHRGDTQYFGPGTRLTVL.